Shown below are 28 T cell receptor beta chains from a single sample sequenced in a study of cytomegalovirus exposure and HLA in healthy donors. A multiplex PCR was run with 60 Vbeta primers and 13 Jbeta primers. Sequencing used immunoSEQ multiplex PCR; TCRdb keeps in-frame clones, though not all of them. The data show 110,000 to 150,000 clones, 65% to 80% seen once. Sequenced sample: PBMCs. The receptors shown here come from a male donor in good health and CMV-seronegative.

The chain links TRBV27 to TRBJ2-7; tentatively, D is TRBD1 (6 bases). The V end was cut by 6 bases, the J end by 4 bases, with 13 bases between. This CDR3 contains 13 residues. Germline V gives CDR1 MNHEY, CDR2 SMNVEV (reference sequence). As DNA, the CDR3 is TGTGCCAGCAGGCCGGGACACGATTACGAGCAGTACTTC. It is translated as CASRPGHDYEQYF.

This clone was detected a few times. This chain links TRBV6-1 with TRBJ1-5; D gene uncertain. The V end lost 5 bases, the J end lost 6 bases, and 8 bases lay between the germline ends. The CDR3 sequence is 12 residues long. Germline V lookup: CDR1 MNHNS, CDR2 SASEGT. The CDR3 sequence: CASSSHIQPQHF. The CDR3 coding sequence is TGTGCCAGCAGTTCCCACATTCAGCCCCAGCATTTT.

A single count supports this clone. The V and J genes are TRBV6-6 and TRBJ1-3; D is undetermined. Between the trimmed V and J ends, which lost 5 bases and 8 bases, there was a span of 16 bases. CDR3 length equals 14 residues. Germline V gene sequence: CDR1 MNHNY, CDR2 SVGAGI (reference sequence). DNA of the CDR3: TGTGCCAGCAGTCGCCGGGCCTTCGGGGACACCATATATTTT. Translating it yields CASSRRAFGDTIYF.

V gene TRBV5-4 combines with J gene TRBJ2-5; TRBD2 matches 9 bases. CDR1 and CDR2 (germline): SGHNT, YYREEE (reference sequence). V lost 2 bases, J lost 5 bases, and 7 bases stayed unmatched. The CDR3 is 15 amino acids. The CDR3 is CASSFGGRARETQYF. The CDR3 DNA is TGTGCCAGCAGCTTCGGCGGGAGGGCCAGGGAGACCCAGTACTTC.

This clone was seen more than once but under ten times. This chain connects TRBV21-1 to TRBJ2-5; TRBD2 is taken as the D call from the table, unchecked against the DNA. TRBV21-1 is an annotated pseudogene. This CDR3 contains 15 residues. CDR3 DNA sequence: TGTGCCAGCAGCAAAGCGTTTTACAGAGGGGAGACCCAGTACTTC. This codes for CASSKAFYRGETQYF.

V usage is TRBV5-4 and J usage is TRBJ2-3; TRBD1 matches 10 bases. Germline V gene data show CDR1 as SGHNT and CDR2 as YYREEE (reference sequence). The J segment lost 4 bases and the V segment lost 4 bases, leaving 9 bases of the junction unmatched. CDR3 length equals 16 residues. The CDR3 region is CASSPTGGIAADTQYF. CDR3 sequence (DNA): TGTGCCAGCAGCCCGACAGGGGGCATTGCGGCAGATACGCAGTATTTT.

The chain's CDR3 is CAISGGQGSYEQYF. The CDR3, as DNA: TGTGCCATCAGTGGGGGACAGGGTTCCTACGAGCAGTACTTC. V usage is TRBV10-3 and J usage is TRBJ2-5, with TRBD1 matching over 9 bases. Matching the DNA end better, TRBJ2-7 makes the J call doubtful. CDR3 length: 14 residues. The V gene's germline CDR1 is ENHRY and CDR2 SYGVKD.

CDR3 region: CASSAILAGGLTLTGTGELFF. The DNA for the CDR3 is TGTGCCAGCAGCGCGATCCTAGCGGGGGGCCTCACCTTAACGGGCACCGGGGAGCTGTTTTTT. This rearrangement joins TRBV9 to TRBJ2-2; 11 nucleotides match TRBD2. The germline CDR1 and CDR2 sequences are SGDLS and YYNGEE. This CDR3 contains 21 residues. The J segment lost 4 bases and the V segment lost 3 bases, leaving 20 bases of the junction unmatched.

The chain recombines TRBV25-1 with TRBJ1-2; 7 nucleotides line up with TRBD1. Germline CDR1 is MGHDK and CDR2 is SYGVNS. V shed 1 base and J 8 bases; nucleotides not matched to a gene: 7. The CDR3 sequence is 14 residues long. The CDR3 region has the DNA TGTGCCAGCAGTGAATGGGGACAGACGAGGGGCTACACCTTC. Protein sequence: CASSEWGQTRGYTF.

The chain's CDR3 is CASSEREGPFGGYTF. CDR3 nucleotides: TGTGCCAGCAGTGAACGGGAGGGGCCCTTTGGCGGCTACACCTTC. The chain carries TRBV2 and TRBJ1-2; possibly TRBD1 for D (5 bases). This CDR3 contains 15 residues. CDR1 and CDR2 (germline): SNHLY, FYNNEI. The ends were cut back, 2 bases at V and 8 bases at J, with 18 bases in the middle.

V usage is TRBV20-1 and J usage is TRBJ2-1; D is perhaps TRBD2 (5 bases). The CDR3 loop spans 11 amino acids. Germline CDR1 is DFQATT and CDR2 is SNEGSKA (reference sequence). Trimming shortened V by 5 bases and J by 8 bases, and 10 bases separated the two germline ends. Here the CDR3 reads CSAQDWDEQFF. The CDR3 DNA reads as TGCAGTGCTCAGGACTGGGATGAGCAGTTCTTC.

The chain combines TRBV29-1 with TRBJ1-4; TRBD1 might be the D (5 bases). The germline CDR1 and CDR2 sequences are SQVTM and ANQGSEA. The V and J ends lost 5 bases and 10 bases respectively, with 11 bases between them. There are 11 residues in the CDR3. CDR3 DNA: TGCAGCGTTCCTCAGGGAGGAAAACTGTTTTTT. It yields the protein CSVPQGGKLFF.

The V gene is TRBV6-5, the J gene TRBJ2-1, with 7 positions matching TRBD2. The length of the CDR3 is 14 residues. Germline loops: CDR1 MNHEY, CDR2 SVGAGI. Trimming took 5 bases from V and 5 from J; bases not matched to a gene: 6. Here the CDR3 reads CASSPRGSDNEQFF. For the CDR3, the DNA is TGTGCCAGCAGTCCGCGGGGGTCCGACAATGAGCAGTTCTTC.

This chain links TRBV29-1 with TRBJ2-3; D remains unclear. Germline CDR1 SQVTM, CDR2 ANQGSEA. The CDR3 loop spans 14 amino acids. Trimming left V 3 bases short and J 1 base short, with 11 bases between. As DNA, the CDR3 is TGCAGCGTTGATTACCCCCAGGGCACAGATACGCAGTATTTT. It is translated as CSVDYPQGTDTQYF.

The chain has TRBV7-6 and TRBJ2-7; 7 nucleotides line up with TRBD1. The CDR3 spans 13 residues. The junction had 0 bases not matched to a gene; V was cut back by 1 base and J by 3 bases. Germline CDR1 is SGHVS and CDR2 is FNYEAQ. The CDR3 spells CASSLDRGYEQYF. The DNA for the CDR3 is TGTGCCAGCAGCTTAGACAGGGGCTACGAGCAGTACTTC.

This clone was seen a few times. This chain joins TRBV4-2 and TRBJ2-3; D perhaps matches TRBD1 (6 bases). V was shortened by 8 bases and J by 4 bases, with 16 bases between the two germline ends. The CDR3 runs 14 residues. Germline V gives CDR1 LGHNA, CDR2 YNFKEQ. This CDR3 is CASQGMGYADTQYF. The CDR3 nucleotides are TGTGCCAGCCAGGGGATGGGGTACGCAGATACGCAGTATTTT.

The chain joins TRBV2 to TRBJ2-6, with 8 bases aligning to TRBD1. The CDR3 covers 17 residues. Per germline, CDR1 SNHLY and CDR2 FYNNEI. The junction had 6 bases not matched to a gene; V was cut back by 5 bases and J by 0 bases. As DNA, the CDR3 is TGTGCCAGCAGTAGGGACAGGACCCTCTCTGGGGCCAACGTCCTGACTTTC. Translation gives CASSRDRTLSGANVLTF.

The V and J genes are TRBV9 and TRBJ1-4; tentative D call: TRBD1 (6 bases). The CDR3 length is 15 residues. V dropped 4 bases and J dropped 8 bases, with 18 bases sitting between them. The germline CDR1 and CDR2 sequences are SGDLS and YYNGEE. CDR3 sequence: CASSPGTPFVEKLFF. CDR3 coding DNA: TGTGCCAGCAGCCCTGGGACACCCTTTGTCGAAAAACTGTTTTTT.

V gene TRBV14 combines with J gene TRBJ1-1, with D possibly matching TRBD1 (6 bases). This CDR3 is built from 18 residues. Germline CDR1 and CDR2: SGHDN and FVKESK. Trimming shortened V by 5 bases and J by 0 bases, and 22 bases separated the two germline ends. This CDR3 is CASSSGKISRDMNTEAFF. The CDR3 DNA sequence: TGTGCCAGCAGCTCAGGGAAAATAAGCAGGGACATGAACACTGAAGCTTTCTTT.

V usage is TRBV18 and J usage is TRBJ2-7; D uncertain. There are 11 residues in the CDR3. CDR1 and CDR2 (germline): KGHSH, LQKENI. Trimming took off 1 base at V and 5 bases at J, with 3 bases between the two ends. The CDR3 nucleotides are TGTGCCAGCTCACCACGCGACGAGCAGTACTTC. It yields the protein CASSPRDEQYF.

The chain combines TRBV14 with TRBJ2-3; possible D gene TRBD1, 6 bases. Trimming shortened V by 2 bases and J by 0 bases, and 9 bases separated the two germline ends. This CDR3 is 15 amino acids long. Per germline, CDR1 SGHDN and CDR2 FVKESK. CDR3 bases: TGTGCCAGCAGCCAATGGGGACAAAGCACAGATACGCAGTATTTT. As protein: CASSQWGQSTDTQYF.

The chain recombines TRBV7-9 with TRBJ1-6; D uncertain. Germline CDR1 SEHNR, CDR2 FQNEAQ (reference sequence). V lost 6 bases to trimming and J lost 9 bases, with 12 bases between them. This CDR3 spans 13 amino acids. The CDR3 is CASRVALGSPLHF. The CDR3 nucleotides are TGTGCCAGCAGGGTAGCATTAGGTTCACCCCTCCACTTT. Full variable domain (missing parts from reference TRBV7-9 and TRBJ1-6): DTGVSQNPRHKITKRGQNVTFRCDPISEHNRLYWYRQTLGQGPEFLTYFQNEAQLEKSRLLSDRFSAERPKGSFSTLEIQRTEQGDSAMYLCASRVALGSPLHFGNGTRLTVT.

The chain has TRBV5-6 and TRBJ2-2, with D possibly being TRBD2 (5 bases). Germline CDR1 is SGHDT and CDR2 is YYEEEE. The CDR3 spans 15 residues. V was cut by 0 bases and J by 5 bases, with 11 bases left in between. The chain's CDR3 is CASSLAIWETGELFF. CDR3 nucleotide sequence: TGTGCCAGCAGCTTGGCCATCTGGGAGACCGGGGAGCTGTTTTTT.

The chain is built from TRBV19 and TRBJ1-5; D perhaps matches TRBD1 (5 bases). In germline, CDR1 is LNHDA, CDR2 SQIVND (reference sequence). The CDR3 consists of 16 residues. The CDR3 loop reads CGCGPLKGYSNQPQHF. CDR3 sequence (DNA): TGTGGCTGCGGACCCCTAAAGGGGTATAGCAATCAGCCCCAGCATTTT.

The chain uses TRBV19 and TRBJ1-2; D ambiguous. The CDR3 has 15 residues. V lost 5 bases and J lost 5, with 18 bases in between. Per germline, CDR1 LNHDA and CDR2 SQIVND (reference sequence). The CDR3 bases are TGTGCCAGTAGTGCGCCGGGAGGAGAAGAGTATGGCTACACCTTC. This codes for CASSAPGGEEYGYTF.

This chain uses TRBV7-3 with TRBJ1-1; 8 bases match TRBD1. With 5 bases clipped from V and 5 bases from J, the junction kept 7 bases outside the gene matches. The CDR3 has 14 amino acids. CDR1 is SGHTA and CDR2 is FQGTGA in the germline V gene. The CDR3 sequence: CASSLRGLMTEAFF. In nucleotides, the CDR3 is TGTGCCAGCAGCCTCAGGGGGCTTATGACTGAAGCTTTCTTT.

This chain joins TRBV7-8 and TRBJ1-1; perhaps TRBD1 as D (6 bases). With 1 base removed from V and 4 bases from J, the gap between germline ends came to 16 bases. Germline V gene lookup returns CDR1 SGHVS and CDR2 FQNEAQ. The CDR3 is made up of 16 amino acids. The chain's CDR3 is CASSLGWGGLGTEAFF. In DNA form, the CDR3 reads TGTGCCAGCAGCTTAGGTTGGGGGGGGCTTGGCACTGAAGCTTTCTTT.

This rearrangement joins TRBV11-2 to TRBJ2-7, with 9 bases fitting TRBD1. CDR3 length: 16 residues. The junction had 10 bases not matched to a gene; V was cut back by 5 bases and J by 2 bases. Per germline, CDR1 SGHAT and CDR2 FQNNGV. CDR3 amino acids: CASSQIPGQGTYEQYF. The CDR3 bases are TGTGCCAGCAGCCAAATCCCGGGACAGGGCACCTACGAGCAGTACTTC.